These 26 T cell receptor beta chains originate from one sample sequenced in a study of blood T cells in healthy people across ages. A J-beta primer mix and a sample-barcoded 5' primer were used in a second PCR of about 7 to 12 cycles. Each CDR3 protein is one row after TCRdb ran MiXCR on the 5' RACE reads. The sample lists over a million distinct CDR3 sequences, more than 40% occurring once. Sequences were obtained from blood. Receptors were obtained from a woman aged 55-70 years in good health.

The sample holds a few counts of this clonotype. The CDR3 bases are TGCGCCAGCAGACCGGGGACTAGCGGGAGGAATTACAATGAGCAGTTCTTC. Its translation: CASRPGTSGRNYNEQFF. The rearrangement joins TRBV5-1 to TRBJ2-1; 15 bases match TRBD2. J gave up 4 bases and V 5 bases, and 7 bases lay outside the gene matches. Germline V gene data show CDR1 as SGHRS and CDR2 as YFSETQ. This CDR3 comprises 17 residues. Full variable domain (outside the CDR3, taken from reference TRBV5-1 and TRBJ2-1): KAGVTQTPRYLIKTRGQQVTLSCSPISGHRSVSWYQQTPGQGLQFLFEYFSETQRNKGNFPGRFSGRQFSNSRSEMNVSTLELGDSALYLCASRPGTSGRNYNEQFFGPGTRLTVL.

V is TRBV9 and J is TRBJ2-3; 10 bases match TRBD2. Germline CDR1 is SGDLS and CDR2 is YYNGEE. CDR3 length equals 15 residues. V shed 3 bases and J 6 bases; nucleotides not matched to a gene: 7. The CDR3 sequence: CASSAAGGLADTQYF. CDR3 bases: TGTGCCAGCAGCGCAGCCGGGGGACTAGCGGATACGCAGTATTTT. Using reference TRBV9 and TRBJ2-3 for the parts outside the CDR3, the full variable domain is DSGVTQTPKHLITATGQRVTLRCSPRSGDLSVYWYQQSLDQGLQFLIQYYNGEERAKGNILERFSAQQFPDLHSELNLSSLELGDSALYFCASSAAGGLADTQYFGPGTRLTVL.

The chain is built from TRBV5-1 and TRBJ1-1; D gene ambiguous. Germline V CDR1 and CDR2: SGHRS, YFSETQ. The ends were cut back, 5 bases at V and 0 bases at J, with 11 bases in the middle. The CDR3 runs 14 residues. The CDR3 loop is CASSVQTMNTEAFF. The CDR3 coding sequence is TGCGCCAGCAGTGTGCAGACCATGAACACTGAAGCTTTCTTT.

As for this clonotype: A much larger clone lies a single base off, so this may be a read error. This chain links TRBV3-1 with TRBJ2-5; 10 nucleotides match TRBD2. The germline gives CDR1 LGHDT, CDR2 YNNKEL (reference sequence). The CDR3 spans 16 residues. The CDR3 DNA is TGTGCCAGCAGCCAAGGGCTAGCGGGAGTGACAGAGGCCCAGTACTTC. Residues: CASSQGLAGVTEAQYF.

This clonotype has more than one count but fewer than ten. V and J are TRBV5-5 and TRBJ1-2; a possible D gene is TRBD1 (6 bases). Trimming took off 0 bases at V and 4 bases at J, with 16 bases between the two ends. This CDR3 comprises 16 residues. CDR1 is SGHKS, CDR2 YYEKEE, per germline (reference sequence). This CDR3 reads CASSLDHTGQIYGYTF. The CDR3, as DNA: TGTGCCAGCAGCTTGGACCACACGGGACAAATCTATGGCTACACCTTC. The whole variable domain, filled in from reference TRBV5-5 and TRBJ1-2, reads DAGVTQSPTHLIKTRGQQVTLRCSPISGHKSVSWYQQVLGQGPQFIFQYYEKEERGRGNFPDRFSARQFPNYSSELNVNALLLGDSALYLCASSLDHTGQIYGYTFGSGTRLTVV.

The sample holds a few counts of this clonotype. The CDR3 here is CASSYSSGRDNEQFF. The CDR3 DNA sequence: TGTGCCAGCAGTTACTCTAGCGGGAGGGATAATGAGCAGTTCTTC. V and J are TRBV6-5 and TRBJ2-1, with 11 bases identical to TRBD2. Germline V CDR1 and CDR2: MNHEY, SVGAGI. The CDR3 contains 15 residues. V was clipped by 0 bases and J by 7 bases; unmatched bases: 2.

The chain uses TRBV5-8 and TRBJ2-4; D not certain. The DNA end is more similar to TRBJ2-7, so the J call may be wrong. Germline loops: CDR1 SGHTS, CDR2 YDEGEE. This CDR3 is built from 13 residues. The CDR3: CASSLEPAYEQYF. CDR3 coding DNA: TGTGCCAGCAGCTTGGAACCAGCCTACGAGCAGTACTTC.

This clonotype was observed a few times. The V and J genes are TRBV7-3 and TRBJ2-6; D gene ambiguous. Trimming stripped 3 bases from V and 6 bases from J, with 12 bases between. In germline, CDR1 is SGHTA, CDR2 FQGTGA. The CDR3 length is 15 residues. The DNA for the CDR3 is TGTGCCAGCAGCTTCGGGCGTTCTTCGGCCAACGTCCTGACTTTC. This gives the protein CASSFGRSSANVLTF.

The V gene is TRBV6-2 or TRBV6-3, the J gene TRBJ1-5, with TRBD1 as a possible D gene (6 bases). CDR3 size: 14 residues. Trimming left V 5 bases short and J 6 bases short, with 14 bases between. The germline gives CDR1 MNHEY, CDR2 SVGEGT. The CDR3 spells CASSAGHLSQPQHF. The CDR3 bases are TGTGCCAGCAGTGCGGGACATTTAAGTCAGCCCCAGCATTTT.

The V call is TRBV12-3 or TRBV12-4, the J call TRBJ1-2; D might be TRBD1 (5 bases). The CDR3 is made up of 14 amino acids. CDR3 protein: CASGRPRQGNGYTF. CDR3 DNA: TGTGCAAGCGGGAGACCGAGGCAGGGTAATGGCTACACCTTC.

Comments on this clonotype: The junction differs from germline at one of its ends, possibly a read error. The genes are TRBV27 and TRBJ1-2; 9 nucleotides agree with TRBD1. The CDR3 covers 15 residues. Germline CDR1 reads MNHEY; CDR2 reads SMNVEV (reference sequence). The CDR3 DNA sequence: TGTGCTAGCAGTCACGGGACAGGGTTAAACTATGGCTACACCTTC. This gives the protein CASSHGTGLNYGYTF.

The V gene is TRBV29-1, the J gene TRBJ2-5; weak D call: TRBD2 (6 bases). The J call may be incorrect, as the DNA end agrees better with TRBJ2-7. Looked up from germline, CDR1 is SQVTM and CDR2 is ANQGSEA. The CDR3 is 13 amino acids. CDR3 bases: TGCAGCGTCATGACTAGTCGGGGTCGCGAGCAGTACTTC. Its translation is CSVMTSRGREQYF.

A few counts support this clonotype. The rearrangement joins TRBV29-1 to TRBJ1-2; 9 bases are a match to TRBD1. The CDR3 runs 14 residues. V trimming: 2 bases; J trimming: 5 bases; junction bases outside the gene matches: 6. The germline V gene encodes CDR1 SQVTM and CDR2 ANQGSEA. CDR3: CSVEFRDRVYGYTF. In nucleotides, the CDR3 is TGCAGCGTTGAATTCCGGGACAGGGTGTATGGCTACACCTTC.

As concerns this clonotype: With a much larger clone just one base away, this may be a read error. The J gene is TRBJ2-6, the V gene TRBV4-1; D gene unclear. The germline gives CDR1 MGHRA, CDR2 YSYEKL. This CDR3 comprises 16 residues. The CDR3 loop reads CASNQGVGSGANVLTF. The CDR3 bases are TGCGCCAGCAACCAAGGTGTAGGGTCTGGGGCCAACGTCCTGACTTTC.

Worth noting for this clonotype: Sequence at one end of the junction differs from germline and may be a read error. The rearrangement uses TRBV12-3 or TRBV12-4 and TRBJ2-1; D could derive from TRBD1 or TRBD2 (5 bases each). This CDR3 is built from 14 residues. CDR3 residues: CTSSLLSRENEQFF. CDR3 DNA: TGTACCAGCAGCCTCCTGAGCAGGGAGAATGAGCAGTTCTTC.

This chain connects TRBV20-1 to TRBJ2-1; 7 nucleotides line up with TRBD2. After removal of 0 bases from V and 0 bases from J, the junction contained 8 bases not matched to a gene. Looked up from germline, CDR1 is DFQATT and CDR2 is SNEGSKA (reference sequence). This CDR3 comprises 17 residues. The DNA for the CDR3 is TGCAGTGCTAGAGATGGGGAGGGACGGTTCTCCTACAATGAGCAGTTCTTC. Translation gives CSARDGEGRFSYNEQFF.

This clonotype was observed a single time. This may come from a read error, since a much larger clone is one base off. The chain combines TRBV29-1 with TRBJ2-1; 9 bases agree with TRBD2. This CDR3 spans 13 amino acids. Germline CDR1 and CDR2: SQVTM and ANQGSEA. The CDR3 sequence is CSALAGTNNERFF. The CDR3 DNA sequence: TGCAGCGCTCTAGCGGGAACAAACAATGAGCGGTTCTTC.

This clonotype was seen ten or more times. This chain connects TRBV7-2 to TRBJ2-5; 9 nucleotides agree with TRBD1. V was pared by 0 bases and J by 5 bases, with 19 bases of the junction left unmatched. Germline V lookup: CDR1 SGHTA, CDR2 FQGNSA. The CDR3 totals 20 residues. The CDR3 protein is CASSLAYPGQGIFSLETQYF. The CDR3, as DNA: TGTGCCAGCAGCTTAGCGTATCCGGGACAGGGAATTTTTAGTCTGGAGACCCAGTACTTC.

CDR3 sequence: CASSVEVGRRNEQFF. CDR3 bases: TGTGCCAGCAGCGTAGAGGTGGGGCGCCGGAATGAGCAGTTCTTC. This chain connects TRBV9 to TRBJ2-1, with D maybe TRBD1 (5 bases). The CDR3 has 15 amino acids. Germline V CDR1 and CDR2: SGDLS, YYNGEE. Trimming stripped 0 bases from V and 7 bases from J, with 14 bases between.

There are a few counts of this clonotype. The chain is built from TRBV13 and TRBJ2-1, with TRBD2 matching over 10 bases. With V trimmed by 3 bases and J by 9 bases, 5 bases remained unmatched. The CDR3 length is 14 residues. Germline-derived CDR1 and CDR2 are PRHDT and FYEKMQ (reference sequence). The CDR3 DNA sequence: TGTGCCAGCAGCTTCCCAGCGGGAGGGGCTGAGCAGTTCTTC. Protein sequence: CASSFPAGGAEQFF.

This clonotype occurred many times. The chain is built from TRBV7-3 and TRBJ2-4; TRBD1 matches 7 bases. With 5 bases clipped from V and 0 bases from J, the junction kept 16 bases outside the gene matches. The CDR3 covers 19 residues. The germline V gene encodes CDR1 SGHTA and CDR2 FQGTGA. The CDR3 DNA reads TGTGCCAGCAGCCAACGACAGGGACCAACCGAACTAGCCAAAAACATTCAGTACTTC. Translated, it gives CASSQRQGPTELAKNIQYF. Looking up the rest from reference TRBV7-3 and TRBJ2-4 gives the full variable domain: GAGVSQTPSNKVTEKGKYVELRCDPISGHTALYWYRQSLGQGPEFLIYFQGTGAADDSGLPNDRFFAVRPEGSVSTLKIQRTERGDSAVYLCASSQRQGPTELAKNIQYFGAGTRLSVL.

This clonotype appeared a few times. The chain couples TRBV20-1 to TRBJ2-3; perhaps D is TRBD1 or TRBD2 (5 bases each). Trimming pared 3 bases from V and 2 bases from J, leaving 24 bases between. Per germline, CDR1 DFQATT and CDR2 SNEGSKA (reference sequence). CDR3 length equals 18 residues. The CDR3 loop reads CSASPRVRGSGFTDTQYF. The CDR3 coding sequence is TGCAGTGCTAGCCCACGGGTCCGGGGCAGCGGATTCACAGATACGCAGTATTTT.

The J gene is TRBJ2-7, the V gene TRBV6-6; 8 nucleotides agree with TRBD2. Germline assignment: CDR1 MNHNY and CDR2 SVGAGI (reference sequence). There are 16 residues in the CDR3. V trimming: 6 bases; J trimming: 2 bases; junction bases outside the gene matches: 12. CDR3 sequence reads: CASSPPRREVAYEQYF. Here the CDR3 DNA reads TGTGCCAGCAGCCCTCCGCGGCGGGAGGTCGCCTACGAGCAGTACTTC.

The chain couples TRBV27 to TRBJ2-4; D assignment may be TRBD1 or TRBD2 (5 bases each). The CDR3 has 13 residues. Germline CDR1 MNHEY, CDR2 SMNVEV (reference sequence). V lost 1 base to trimming and J lost 11 bases, with 12 bases between them. In nucleotides, the CDR3 is TGTGCCAGCAGTTTATTTGGGGGAGCCCTTCAGTACTTC. It yields the protein CASSLFGGALQYF.

This clonotype showed up just once. The chain has TRBV7-9 and TRBJ1-2; D ambiguous. V was clipped by 1 base and J by 8 bases, with 8 bases between them. This CDR3 spans 12 amino acids. The germline V gene has CDR1 SEHNR and CDR2 FQNEAQ (reference sequence). The CDR3 coding sequence is TGTGCCAGCAGCTTAGTCGGAATGGGCTACACCTTC. This codes for CASSLVGMGYTF.

This clonotype occurred a few times. The chain couples TRBV28 to TRBJ2-1; possibly TRBD2 for D (6 bases). V lost 5 bases and J 4 bases, leaving 12 bases between the germline ends. The CDR3 is 14 residues long. Germline CDR1 is MDHEN and CDR2 is SYDVKM. DNA for the CDR3: TGTGCCAGCAGTAATGGAGGGTTTTACAATGAGCAGTTCTTC. This gives the protein CASSNGGFYNEQFF.